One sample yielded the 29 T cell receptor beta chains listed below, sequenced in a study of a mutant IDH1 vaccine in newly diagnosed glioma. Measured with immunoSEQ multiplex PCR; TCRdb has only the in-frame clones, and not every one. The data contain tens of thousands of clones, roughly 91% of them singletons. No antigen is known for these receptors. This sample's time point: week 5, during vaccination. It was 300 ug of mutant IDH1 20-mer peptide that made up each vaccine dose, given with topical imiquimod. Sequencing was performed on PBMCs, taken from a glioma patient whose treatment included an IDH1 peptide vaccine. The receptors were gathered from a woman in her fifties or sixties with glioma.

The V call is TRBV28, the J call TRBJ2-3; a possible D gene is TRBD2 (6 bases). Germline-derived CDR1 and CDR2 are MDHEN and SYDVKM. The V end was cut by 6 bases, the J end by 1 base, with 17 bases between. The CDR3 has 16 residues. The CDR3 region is CASSPEHGGGTDTQYF. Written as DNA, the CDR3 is TGTGCCAGCAGCCCCGAGCATGGAGGGGGCACAGATACGCAGTATTTT.

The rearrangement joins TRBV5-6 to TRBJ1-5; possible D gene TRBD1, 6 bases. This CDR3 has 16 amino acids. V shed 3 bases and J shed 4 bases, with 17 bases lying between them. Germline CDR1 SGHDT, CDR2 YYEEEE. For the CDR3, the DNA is TGTGCCAGCAGCTCGAGGGGAAGAGACAGGAATCAGCCCCAGCATTTT. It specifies CASSSRGRDRNQPQHF. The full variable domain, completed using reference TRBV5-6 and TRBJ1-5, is DAGVTQSPTHLIKTRGQQVTLRCSPKSGHDTVSWYQQALGQGPQFIFQYYEEEERQRGNFPDRFSGHQFPNYSSELNVNALLLGDSALYLCASSSRGRDRNQPQHFGDGTRLSIL.

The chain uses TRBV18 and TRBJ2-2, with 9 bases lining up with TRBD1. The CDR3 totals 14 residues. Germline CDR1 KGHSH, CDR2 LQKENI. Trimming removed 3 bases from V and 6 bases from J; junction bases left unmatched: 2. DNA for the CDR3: TGTGCCAGCTCACCCTGGGACAGGGCCGGGGAGCTGTTTTTT. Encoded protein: CASSPWDRAGELFF.

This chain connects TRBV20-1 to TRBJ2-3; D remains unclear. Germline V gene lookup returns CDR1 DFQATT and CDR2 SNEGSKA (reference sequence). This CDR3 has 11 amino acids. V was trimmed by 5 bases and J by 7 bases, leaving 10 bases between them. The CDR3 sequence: CSAPPLHTQYF. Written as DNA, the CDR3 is TGCAGTGCTCCCCCTCTCCATACGCAGTATTTT.

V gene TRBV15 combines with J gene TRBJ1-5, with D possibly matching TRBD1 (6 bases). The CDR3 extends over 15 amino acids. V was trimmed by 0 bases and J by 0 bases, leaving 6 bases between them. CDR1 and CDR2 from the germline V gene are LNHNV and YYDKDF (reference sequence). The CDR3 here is CATSREGASNQPQHF. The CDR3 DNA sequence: TGTGCCACCAGCAGAGAGGGGGCTAGCAATCAGCCCCAGCATTTT.

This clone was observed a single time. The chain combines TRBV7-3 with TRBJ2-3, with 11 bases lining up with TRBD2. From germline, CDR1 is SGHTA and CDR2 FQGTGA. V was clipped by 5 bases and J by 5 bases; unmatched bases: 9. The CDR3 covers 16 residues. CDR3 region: CASSPGLAEGRDTQYF. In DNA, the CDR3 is TGTGCCAGCAGCCCGGGACTAGCGGAAGGGAGAGATACGCAGTATTTT.

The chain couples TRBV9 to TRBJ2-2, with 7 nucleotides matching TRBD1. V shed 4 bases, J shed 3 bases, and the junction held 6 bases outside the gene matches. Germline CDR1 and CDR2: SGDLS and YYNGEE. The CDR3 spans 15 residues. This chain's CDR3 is CASSMQTGYTGELFF. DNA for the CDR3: TGTGCCAGCAGCATGCAGACAGGGTACACCGGGGAGCTGTTTTTT.

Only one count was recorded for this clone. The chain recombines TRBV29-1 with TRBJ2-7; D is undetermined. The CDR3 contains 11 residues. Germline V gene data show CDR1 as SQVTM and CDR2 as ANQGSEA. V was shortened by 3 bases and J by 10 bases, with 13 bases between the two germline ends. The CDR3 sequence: CSVEARFSQYF. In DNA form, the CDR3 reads TGCAGCGTTGAGGCCAGGTTCTCTCAGTACTTC.

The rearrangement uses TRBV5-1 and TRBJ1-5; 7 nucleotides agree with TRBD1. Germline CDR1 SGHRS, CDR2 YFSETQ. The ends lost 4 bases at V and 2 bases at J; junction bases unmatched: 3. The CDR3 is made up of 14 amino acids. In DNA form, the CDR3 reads TGCGCCAGCAGCCCCGACAGGGGCAATCAGCCCCAGCATTTT. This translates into CASSPDRGNQPQHF.

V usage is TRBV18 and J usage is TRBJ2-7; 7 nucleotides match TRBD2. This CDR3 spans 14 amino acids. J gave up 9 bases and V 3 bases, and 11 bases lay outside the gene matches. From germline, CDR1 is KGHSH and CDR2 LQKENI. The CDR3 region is CASSPGAGTLGQYF. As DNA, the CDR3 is TGTGCCAGCTCACCCGGAGCGGGAACATTAGGGCAGTACTTC.

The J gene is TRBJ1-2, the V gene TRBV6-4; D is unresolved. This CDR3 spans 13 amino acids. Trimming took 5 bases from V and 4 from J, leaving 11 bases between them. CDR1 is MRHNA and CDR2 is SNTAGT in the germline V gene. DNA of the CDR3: TGTGCCAGCAGTCAGGTCGGTGGCTATGGCTACACCTTC. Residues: CASSQVGGYGYTF.

In DNA form, the CDR3 reads TGCGCCAGCAGTCAAGGCCCCGGGGCCAAAAACATTCAGTACTTC. This encodes CASSQGPGAKNIQYF. The chain employs TRBV10-2 and TRBJ2-4; no reliable D call. This CDR3 has 15 residues. Germline CDR1 WSHSY, CDR2 SAAADI. Trimming took 5 bases from V and 1 from J, leaving 12 bases between them.

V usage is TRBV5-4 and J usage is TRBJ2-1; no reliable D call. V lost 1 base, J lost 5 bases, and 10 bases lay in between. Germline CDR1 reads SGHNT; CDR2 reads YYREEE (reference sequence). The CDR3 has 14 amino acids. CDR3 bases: TGTGCCAGCAGCTTGTATGGAATTAACAATGAGCAGTTCTTC. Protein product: CASSLYGINNEQFF.

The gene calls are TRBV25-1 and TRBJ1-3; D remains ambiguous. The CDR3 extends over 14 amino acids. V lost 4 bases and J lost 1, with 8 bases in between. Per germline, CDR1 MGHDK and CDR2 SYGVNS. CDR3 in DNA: TGTGCCAGCAGTGTTACATCTTCTGGAAACACCATATATTTT. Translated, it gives CASSVTSSGNTIYF.

The CDR3 bases are TGTGCCAGTAGTATATATGGGGCAGGGAGCCTCGACGAGCAGTACTTC. Protein product: CASSIYGAGSLDEQYF. V gene TRBV19 combines with J gene TRBJ2-7; either TRBD1 or TRBD2 may fit D (5 bases each). The CDR3 is 16 amino acids. V lost 2 bases and J lost 5, with 19 bases in between. Per the germline V gene, CDR1 is LNHDA and CDR2 is SQIVND (reference sequence). The whole variable domain, remainder taken from reference TRBV19 and TRBJ2-7, is DGGITQSPKYLFRKEGQNVTLSCEQNLNHDAMYWYRQDPGQGLRLIYYSQIVNDFQKGDIAEGYSVSREKKESFPLTVTSAQKNPTAFYLCASSIYGAGSLDEQYFGPGTRLTVT.

CDR3 DNA sequence: TGTGCCAGCAGCTTCCCAGGACTAGCGGGCCAAGAGACCCAGTACTTC. Translation: CASSFPGLAGQETQYF. The V call is TRBV7-9, the J call TRBJ2-5; 11 nucleotides line up with TRBD2. This CDR3 is 16 amino acids long. Germline V CDR1 and CDR2: SEHNR, FQNEAQ (reference sequence). The V and J ends lost 3 bases and 1 base, in that order; junction bases with no gene match: 4. The entire variable domain, with the rest obtained from reference TRBV7-9 and TRBJ2-5, is as follows: DTGVSQNPRHKITKRGQNVTFRCDPISEHNRLYWYRQTLGQGPEFLTYFQNEAQLEKSRLLSDRFSAERPKGSFSTLEIQRTEQGDSAMYLCASSFPGLAGQETQYFGPGTRLLVL.

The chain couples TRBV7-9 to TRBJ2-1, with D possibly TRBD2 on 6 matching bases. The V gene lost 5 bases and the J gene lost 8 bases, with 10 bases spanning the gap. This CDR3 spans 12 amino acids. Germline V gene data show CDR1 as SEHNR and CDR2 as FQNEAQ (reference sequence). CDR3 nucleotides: TGTGCCAGCAGCCTGGGGGGTTATGAGCAGTTCTTC. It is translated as CASSLGGYEQFF. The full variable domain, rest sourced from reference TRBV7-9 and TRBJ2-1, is DTGVSQNPRHKITKRGQNVTFRCDPISEHNRLYWYRQTLGQGPEFLTYFQNEAQLEKSRLLSDRFSAERPKGSFSTLEIQRTEQGDSAMYLCASSLGGYEQFFGPGTRLTVL.

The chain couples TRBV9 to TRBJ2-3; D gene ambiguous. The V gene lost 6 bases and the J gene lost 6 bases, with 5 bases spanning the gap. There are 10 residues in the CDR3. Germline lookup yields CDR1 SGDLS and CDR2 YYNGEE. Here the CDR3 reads CASKGDTQYF. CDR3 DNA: TGTGCCAGCAAAGGGGATACGCAGTATTTT.

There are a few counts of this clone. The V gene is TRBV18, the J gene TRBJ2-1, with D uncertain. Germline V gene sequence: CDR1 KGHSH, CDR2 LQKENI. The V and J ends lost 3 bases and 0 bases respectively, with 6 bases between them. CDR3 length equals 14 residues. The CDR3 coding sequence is TGTGCCAGCTCACCGTTAAGCTCCTACAATGAGCAGTTCTTC. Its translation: CASSPLSSYNEQFF.

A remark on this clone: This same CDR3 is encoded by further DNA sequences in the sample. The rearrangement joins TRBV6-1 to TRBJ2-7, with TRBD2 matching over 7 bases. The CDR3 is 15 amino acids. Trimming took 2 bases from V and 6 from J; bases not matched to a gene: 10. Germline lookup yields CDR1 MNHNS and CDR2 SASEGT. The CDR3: CASSESIGGWGEQYF. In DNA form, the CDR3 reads TGTGCCAGCAGTGAATCAATCGGGGGGTGGGGCGAGCAGTACTTC.

CDR3 region: CASSPRLAGDEQFF. The DNA of the CDR3 is TGTGCCAGCAGTCCGAGACTAGCGGGAGATGAGCAGTTCTTC. The chain combines TRBV27 with TRBJ2-1; 12 bases agree with TRBD2. Germline V lookup: CDR1 MNHEY, CDR2 SMNVEV (reference sequence). CDR3 length: 14 amino acids. Trimming cost V 5 bases and J 8 bases; bases outside gene matches: 4.

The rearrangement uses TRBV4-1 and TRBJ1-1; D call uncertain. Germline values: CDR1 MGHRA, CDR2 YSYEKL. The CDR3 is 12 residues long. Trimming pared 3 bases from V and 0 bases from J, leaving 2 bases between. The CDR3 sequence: CASSQVNTEAFF. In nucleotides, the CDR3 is TGCGCCAGCAGCCAGGTGAACACTGAAGCTTTCTTT.

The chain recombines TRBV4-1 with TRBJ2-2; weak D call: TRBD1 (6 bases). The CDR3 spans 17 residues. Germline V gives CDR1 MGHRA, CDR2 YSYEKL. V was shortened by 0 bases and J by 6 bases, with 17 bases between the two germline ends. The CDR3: CASSQERVIGGPGELFF. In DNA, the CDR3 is TGCGCCAGCAGCCAAGAACGTGTAATTGGGGGCCCCGGGGAGCTGTTTTTT.

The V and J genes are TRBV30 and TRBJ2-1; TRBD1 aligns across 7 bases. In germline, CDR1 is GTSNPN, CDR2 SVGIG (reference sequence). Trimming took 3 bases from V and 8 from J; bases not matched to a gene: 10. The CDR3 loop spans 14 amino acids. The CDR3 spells CAWSLTPQGYEQFF. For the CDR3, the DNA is TGTGCCTGGAGCCTTACGCCACAGGGGTATGAGCAGTTCTTC.

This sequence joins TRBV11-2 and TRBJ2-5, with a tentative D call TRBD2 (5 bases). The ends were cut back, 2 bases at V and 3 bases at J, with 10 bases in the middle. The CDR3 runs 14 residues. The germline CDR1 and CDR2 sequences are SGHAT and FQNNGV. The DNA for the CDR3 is TGTGCCAGCAGCTTATCCGGGATGGAAGAGACCCAGTACTTC. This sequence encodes CASSLSGMEETQYF.

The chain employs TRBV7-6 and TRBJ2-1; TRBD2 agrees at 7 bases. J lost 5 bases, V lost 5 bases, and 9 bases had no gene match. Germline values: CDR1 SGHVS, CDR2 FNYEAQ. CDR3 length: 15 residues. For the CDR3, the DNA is TGTGCCAGCAGCCCGTCGACGGGAGGAGACAATGAGCAGTTCTTC. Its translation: CASSPSTGGDNEQFF. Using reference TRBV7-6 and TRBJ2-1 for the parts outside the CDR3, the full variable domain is GAGVSQSPRYKVTKRGQDVALRCDPISGHVSLYWYRQALGQGPEFLTYFNYEAQQDKSGLPNDRFSAERPEGSISTLTIQRTEQRDSAMYRCASSPSTGGDNEQFFGPGTRLTVL.

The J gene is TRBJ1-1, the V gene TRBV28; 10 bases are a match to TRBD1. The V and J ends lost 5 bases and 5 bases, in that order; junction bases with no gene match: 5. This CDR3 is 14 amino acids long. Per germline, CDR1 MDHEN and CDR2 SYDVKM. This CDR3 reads CASSRQGAQTEAFF. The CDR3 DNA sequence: TGTGCCAGCAGTAGACAGGGGGCCCAGACTGAAGCTTTCTTT.

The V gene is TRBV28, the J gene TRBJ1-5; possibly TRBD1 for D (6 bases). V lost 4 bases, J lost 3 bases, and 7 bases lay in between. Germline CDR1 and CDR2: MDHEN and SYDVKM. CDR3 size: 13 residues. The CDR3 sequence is CASSWTVNQPQHF. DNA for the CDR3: TGTGCCAGCAGTTGGACAGTCAATCAGCCCCAGCATTTT.

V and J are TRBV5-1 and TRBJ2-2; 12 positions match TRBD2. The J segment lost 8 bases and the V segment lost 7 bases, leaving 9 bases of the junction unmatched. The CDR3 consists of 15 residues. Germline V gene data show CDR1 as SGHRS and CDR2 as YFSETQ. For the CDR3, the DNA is TGCGCCAGCGGCCTAGCGGGAGGGCTCCAGGGGGAGCTGTTTTTT. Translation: CASGLAGGLQGELFF.